This T cell receptor (beta chain) was found in a study of blood T cell repertoires in COVID-19. Trimming cost V 3 bases and J 1 base; bases outside gene matches: 2. This CDR3 has 15 residues. Germline values: CDR1 SGDLS, CDR2 YYNGEE. The table came from immunoSEQ multiplex PCR; TCRdb's copy has only in-frame clones and leaves some out. Here the sample spans approximately 130,000 clones, around 83% being singletons. The clonotype originates from a human donor in a cohort sampled during active COVID-19. This sequence joins TRBV9 and TRBJ2-5, with 11 bases aligning to TRBD2. The source material was peripheral blood. Written as DNA, the CDR3 is TGTGCCAGCAGCGCCGGGACTAGCGGCCAAGAGACCCAGTACTTC. It encodes CASSAGTSGQETQYF.